This T cell receptor (beta chain) was profiled in a study of blood T cell repertoires in COVID-19. Overall study: The United States, Italy and Spain supplied acute and convalescent COVID-19 samples.

The germline CDR1 and CDR2 sequences are MDHEN and SYDVKM. CDR3 length equals 15 residues. Trimming cost V 4 bases and J 3 bases, with 10 bases left between them. Data came from immunoSEQ multiplex PCR; TCRdb stores just in-frame clones and leaves some out. The repertoire holds about 260,000 clones, with about 90% as singletons. This receptor was taken from a woman aged 35 to 49 who had recovered from COVID-19. The rearrangement uses TRBV28 and TRBJ1-6; TRBD1 is a possible D gene (5 bases). Sequences were obtained from peripheral blood. CDR3 in amino acids: CASSYHRNYNSPLHF. Written as DNA, the CDR3 is TGTGCCAGCAGTTACCACAGGAACTATAATTCACCCCTCCACTTT.